The next 22 T cell receptor beta chains were all read from a single sample in a study of spatial heterogeneity in lung cancer. One entry per CDR3 protein, called by TCRdb with MiXCR from the 5' RACE reads. The sample contains around 120,000 distinct CDR3 sequences, about 12% of which appear only once. The sample's time point: blood at routine non-recurrence follow-up after resection. Whole RNA obtained from tumor, nontumor lung or frozen PBMC underwent sequencing without sorting. The source was PBMCs, collected at follow-up. The receptors stem from a male donor with early-stage non-small cell lung cancer.

This sequence joins TRBV12-5 and TRBJ2-3; D not resolved. Germline CDR1 is LGHNT and CDR2 is FRNRAP. V lost 5 bases, J lost 1 base, and 13 bases lay in between. The CDR3 runs to 15 residues. In DNA, the CDR3 is TGTGCTAGTGGTCTCGGGTCCAGCCGCACAGATACGCAGTATTTT. It codes for CASGLGSSRTDTQYF.

The chain is built from TRBV7-2 and TRBJ2-5; D call uncertain. The germline V gene has CDR1 SGHTA and CDR2 FQGNSA. The CDR3 contains 12 residues. V was pared by 2 bases and J by 4 bases, with 5 bases between. CDR3 coding DNA: TGTGCCAGCAGCTTAATGGTAGAGACCCAGTACTTC. Amino acids: CASSLMVETQYF.

The chain uses TRBV28 and TRBJ2-2; 8 positions match TRBD2. Per the germline V gene, CDR1 is MDHEN and CDR2 is SYDVKM. This CDR3 contains 15 residues. V was pared by 6 bases and J by 7 bases, with 10 bases of the junction left unmatched. The CDR3 region has the DNA TGTGCCAGCAGACCCAGGCGGGGGGCAGGCGGGGAGCTGTTTTTT. It is translated as CASRPRRGAGGELFF. Looking up the rest from reference TRBV28 and TRBJ2-2 gives the full variable domain: DVKVTQSSRYLVKRTGEKVFLECVQDMDHENMFWYRQDPGLGLRLIYFSYDVKMKEKGDIPEGYSVSREKKERFSLILESASTNQTSMYLCASRPRRGAGGELFFGEGSRLTVL.

This clonotype was counted only a few times. V is TRBV2 and J is TRBJ2-3; TRBD2 is a possible D gene (7 bases). Trimming removed 10 bases from V and 2 bases from J, with 13 bases in between. From germline, CDR1 is SNHLY and CDR2 FYNNEI. This CDR3 contains 13 residues. The CDR3 reads CATGGRYTDTQYF. The CDR3 nucleotides read TGTGCCACCGGGGGGCGATACACAGATACGCAGTATTTT.

The chain uses TRBV24-1 and TRBJ2-3; 9 bases map to TRBD2. Germline trimming cut 1 base from V and 6 bases from J; bases unmatched to any gene: 22. Germline CDR1 is KGHDR and CDR2 is SFDVKD. CDR3 length equals 21 residues. CDR3 region: CATSDFRPSGFGTSRRDTQYF. The CDR3 nucleotides read TGTGCCACCAGTGATTTCCGCCCCTCCGGATTCGGGACTAGCCGTCGCGATACGCAGTATTTT.

This clonotype was observed a handful of times. The chain recombines TRBV3-1 with TRBJ2-2; D not certain. Germline values: CDR1 LGHDT, CDR2 YNNKEL (reference sequence). This CDR3 region has 14 residues. The V gene lost 3 bases and the J gene lost 6 bases, with 11 bases spanning the gap. This chain's CDR3 is CASSHPKKSGELFF. The CDR3 nucleotides are TGTGCCAGCAGCCACCCAAAGAAGTCCGGGGAGCTGTTTTTT.

This clonotype was picked up a small number of times. The chain is built from TRBV24-1 and TRBJ2-2; possible D gene TRBD1, 6 bases. V was shortened by 10 bases and J by 1 base, with 12 bases between the two germline ends. In germline, CDR1 is KGHDR, CDR2 SFDVKD. This CDR3 has 14 amino acids. CDR3 DNA sequence: TGTGCCACGGGTCGGACAGTGAACACCGGGGAGCTGTTTTTT. Its translation is CATGRTVNTGELFF.

This clonotype was seen repeatedly, ten times or more. V gene TRBV7-2 combines with J gene TRBJ1-4; no reliable D call. V lost 0 bases to trimming and J lost 8 bases, with 13 bases between them. Per the germline V gene, CDR1 is SGHTA and CDR2 is FQGNSA. The CDR3 length is 15 residues. The CDR3 region is CASSLAQTRAEKLFF. CDR3 DNA sequence: TGTGCCAGCAGCTTAGCCCAGACGCGGGCGGAAAAACTGTTTTTT.

This clonotype was seen repeatedly, ten times or more. This chain links TRBV4-3 with TRBJ2-1; D is tentatively TRBD1 or TRBD2 (6 bases each). Trimming stripped 0 bases from V and 9 bases from J, with 12 bases between. This CDR3 has 14 residues. The germline V gene encodes CDR1 LGHNA and CDR2 YSLEER. DNA of the CDR3: TGCGCCAGCAGCCAAGAATGGGGGGCCGGTGAGCAGTTCTTC. Residues: CASSQEWGAGEQFF.

This clonotype has more than one count but fewer than ten. The chain links TRBV4-1 to TRBJ2-3; D unclear. V lost 0 bases and J lost 3, with 10 bases in between. The CDR3 extends over 15 amino acids. Germline CDR1 and CDR2: MGHRA and YSYEKL. CDR3: CASSQDSPRTDTQYF. The CDR3 DNA reads as TGCGCCAGCAGCCAAGACTCTCCTAGGACAGATACGCAGTATTTT.

This clonotype has ten or more counts. The V gene is TRBV7-2, the J gene TRBJ2-3; 7 nucleotides align to TRBD2. The CDR3 loop spans 15 amino acids. J lost 2 bases, V lost 1 base, and 3 bases had no gene match. The germline gives CDR1 SGHTA, CDR2 FQGNSA. CDR3 amino acids: CASSLVGGTTDTQYF. The DNA of the CDR3 is TGTGCCAGCAGCTTAGTCGGGGGGACCACAGATACGCAGTATTTT.

V gene TRBV15 combines with J gene TRBJ1-5; D is perhaps TRBD1 (6 bases). V was clipped by 4 bases and J by 5 bases, with 12 bases between them. The CDR3 length is 14 residues. Per the germline V gene, CDR1 is LNHNV and CDR2 is YYDKDF (reference sequence). In nucleotides, the CDR3 is TGTGCCACCAGCATGTCAGGGGCCCATCAGCCCCAGCATTTT. It translates to CATSMSGAHQPQHF.

This clonotype was counted at least ten times. V and J are TRBV28 and TRBJ2-6; D is ambiguous. CDR3 length: 13 residues. CDR1 MDHEN and CDR2 SYDVKM come from the germline V gene. With 8 bases removed from V and 2 bases from J, the gap between germline ends came to 7 bases. CDR3 residues: CASRRPGANVLTF. In nucleotides, the CDR3 is TGTGCCAGCCGTCGTCCTGGGGCCAACGTCCTGACTTTC.

This clonotype was seen only a few times. The genes are TRBV5-1 and TRBJ2-3; D not resolved. Trimming shortened V by 1 base and J by 0 bases, and 15 bases separated the two germline ends. Germline values: CDR1 SGHRS, CDR2 YFSETQ. The CDR3 consists of 17 residues. The CDR3 DNA follows: TGCGCCAGCAGCTTGCTGGCCAGTCGGTCTAGCACAGATACGCAGTATTTT. Translating it yields CASSLLASRSSTDTQYF.

CDR3 loop: CASSFGTAKETQYF. Written as DNA, the CDR3 is TGTGCCAGCAGTTTCGGGACCGCAAAAGAGACCCAGTACTTC. V gene TRBV6-5 combines with J gene TRBJ2-5; D possibly uses TRBD1 or TRBD2 (5 bases each). Germline-derived CDR1 and CDR2 are MNHEY and SVGAGI. V shed 4 bases and J shed 3 bases, with 12 bases lying between them. There are 14 residues in the CDR3.

In its sample, this clonotype was seen a few times. The chain links TRBV7-9 to TRBJ2-5, with TRBD1 matching over 8 bases. V lost 5 bases, J lost 5 bases, and 7 bases stayed unmatched. Per germline, CDR1 SEHNR and CDR2 FQNEAQ (reference sequence). This CDR3 comprises 14 residues. CDR3 nucleotide sequence: TGTGCCAGCAGCCCACATTCAGGGGGCGAGACCCAGTACTTC. Translated: CASSPHSGGETQYF.

This clonotype was detected only a few times. The V gene is TRBV3-1, the J gene TRBJ2-7; TRBD1 agrees at 12 bases. This CDR3 has 14 amino acids. After removal of 5 bases from V and 8 bases from J, the junction contained 7 bases not matched to a gene. Germline CDR1 reads LGHDT; CDR2 reads YNNKEL (reference sequence). CDR3 DNA: TGTGCCAGCAGCTCCGGGACAGGGGGCTTGCAGCAGTACTTC. Translated: CASSSGTGGLQQYF.

This clonotype showed up many times. This sequence joins TRBV6-5 and TRBJ1-6; 8 nucleotides agree with TRBD1. This CDR3 comprises 14 residues. Germline V lookup: CDR1 MNHEY, CDR2 SVGAGI. Germline trimming cut 6 bases from V and 10 bases from J; bases unmatched to any gene: 8. The CDR3 bases are TGTGCCAGCAGCGACAGGGGCTATAGGTCACCCCTCCACTTT. Translating it yields CASSDRGYRSPLHF.

The genes are TRBV12-3 or TRBV12-4 and TRBJ2-5; 13 bases map to TRBD2. The V segment lost 4 bases and the J segment 3 bases; nucleotides outside the gene matches: 5. The CDR3 spans 16 residues. CDR3: CASSSGGTSGEETQYF. For the CDR3, the DNA is TGTGCCAGCAGTTCTGGGGGGACTAGCGGGGAAGAGACCCAGTACTTC.

This clonotype was seen only a few times. The chain joins TRBV29-1 to TRBJ2-3, with D unclear. This CDR3 has 13 amino acids. Between the trimmed V and J ends, which lost 8 bases and 1 base, there was a span of 13 bases. CDR1 and CDR2 (germline): SQVTM, ANQGSEA. Here the CDR3 DNA reads TGCAGCAACTCGGGCGTTGGCACAGATACGCAGTATTTT. Encoded protein: CSNSGVGTDTQYF.

The table lists this clonotype with a few counts. This chain joins TRBV10-3 and TRBJ2-2, with D possibly matching TRBD1 (5 bases). Germline-derived CDR1 and CDR2 are ENHRY and SYGVKD. CDR3 length: 16 amino acids. Trimming removed 10 bases from V and 0 bases from J, with 18 bases in between. CDR3 sequence reads: CATNTKRQTNTGELFF. CDR3 DNA sequence: TGTGCCACCAACACGAAGAGACAGACGAACACCGGGGAGCTGTTTTTT.

The rearrangement links TRBV7-2 to TRBJ2-3; tentative D call: TRBD2 (6 bases). From germline, CDR1 is SGHTA and CDR2 FQGNSA. V was pared by 2 bases and J by 1 base, with 19 bases between. The CDR3 contains 18 residues. The CDR3 coding sequence is TGTGCCAGCAGCTTACTGTCGGGGGTAAGGGTTGGCACAGATACGCAGTATTTT. Translation gives CASSLLSGVRVGTDTQYF.